One sample yielded the 21 T cell receptor beta chains listed below, sequenced in a study of cytomegalovirus exposure and HLA in healthy donors. This PCR relied on a set of 60 Vbeta primers and 13 Jbeta primers. Profiled with immunoSEQ multiplex PCR; TCRdb holds only in-frame clones, not every one. The sample has roughly 100,000 clones; 13% to 15% are singletons. What was sequenced was PBMCs. The source is a female donor in good health and CMV-seronegative.

This clone appeared a few times. This chain joins TRBV29-1 and TRBJ1-1; TRBD1 might be the D (6 bases). The V end was cut by 7 bases, the J end by 0 bases, with 12 bases between. The CDR3 runs 13 residues. In germline, CDR1 is SQVTM, CDR2 ANQGSEA. CDR3: CSGSGQMNTEAFF. CDR3 DNA sequence: TGCAGCGGATCGGGACAAATGAACACTGAAGCTTTCTTT.

Only a few counts were recorded for this clone. The V call is TRBV15, the J call TRBJ1-4; 10 bases fit TRBD1. The CDR3 has 14 amino acids. J gave up 8 bases and V 5 bases, and 5 bases lay outside the gene matches. The germline gives CDR1 LNHNV, CDR2 YYDKDF (reference sequence). CDR3 protein: CATSLDRGWEKLFF. The CDR3 DNA follows: TGTGCCACCAGCTTGGACAGGGGGTGGGAAAAACTGTTTTTT. Full variable domain (rest looked up from reference TRBV15 and TRBJ1-4): DAMVIQNPRYQVTQFGKPVTLSCSQTLNHNVMYWYQQKSSQAPKLLFHYYDKDFNNEADTPDNFQSRRPNTSFCFLDIRSPGLGDTAMYLCATSLDRGWEKLFFGSGTQLSVL.

This clone came up a few times. V usage is TRBV27 and J usage is TRBJ2-7; possible D gene TRBD2, 6 bases. This CDR3 contains 15 residues. Germline assignment: CDR1 MNHEY and CDR2 SMNVEV (reference sequence). V was shortened by 5 bases and J by 3 bases, with 17 bases between the two germline ends. CDR3 sequence (DNA): TGTGCCAGCAGTAGAACGACTAGGAGGGGCTACGAGCAGTACTTC. Its protein is CASSRTTRRGYEQYF.

This clone came up a few times. The chain carries TRBV2 and TRBJ2-4; the match to TRBD1 covers 8 bases. Germline V lookup: CDR1 SNHLY, CDR2 FYNNEI. The V gene end was trimmed by 6 bases and the J gene end by 4 bases; junction bases not matched to a gene: 5. The CDR3 totals 14 residues. The CDR3 nucleotides are TGTGCCAGCAGGGGGGGACAGGTAAAAAACATTCAGTACTTC. Protein: CASRGGQVKNIQYF. The variable domain in full, with the rest retrieved from reference TRBV2 and TRBJ2-4, is EPEVTQTPSHQVTQMGQEVILRCVPISNHLYFYWYRQILGQKVEFLVSFYNNEISEKSEIFDDQFSVERPDGSNFTLKIRSTKLEDSAMYFCASRGGQVKNIQYFGAGTRLSVL.

The table lists this clone with a few counts. The rearrangement links TRBV4-3 to TRBJ2-2; 10 positions agree with TRBD2. This CDR3 spans 15 amino acids. Germline V lookup: CDR1 LGHNA, CDR2 YSLEER. Unmatched junction bases numbered 10, after V lost 8 bases and J lost 7 bases. Here the CDR3 DNA reads TGCGCCAGCGAAGAGCGGGGGGGCCGGATCGGGGAGCTGTTTTTT. Protein: CASEERGGRIGELFF.

The V call is TRBV4-3, the J call TRBJ1-1; 7 positions match TRBD1. CDR1 and CDR2 (germline): LGHNA, YSLEER. The CDR3 totals 16 residues. Trimming at V came to 0 bases and at J to 1 base, leaving 5 bases not matched to a gene. In nucleotides, the CDR3 is TGCGCCAGCAGCCAAGACCCGACAGGGTCGAACACTGAAGCTTTCTTT. Protein product: CASSQDPTGSNTEAFF.

This chain joins TRBV11-2 and TRBJ2-7, with 8 bases matching TRBD2. With 1 base clipped from V and 6 bases from J, the junction kept 8 bases outside the gene matches. This CDR3 has 15 residues. Germline CDR1 reads SGHAT; CDR2 reads FQNNGV. The CDR3 loop is CASSLGRGGGREQYF. CDR3 in DNA: TGTGCCAGCAGCTTAGGCAGAGGCGGGGGGCGCGAGCAGTACTTC.

This clone has a handful of counts. J is TRBJ1-1 and V is TRBV28, with 9 bases fitting TRBD1. Trimming cost V 2 bases and J 11 bases; bases outside gene matches: 3. CDR1 is MDHEN and CDR2 is SYDVKM in the germline V gene. The CDR3 has 12 amino acids. CDR3 in amino acids: CASSLPGQGAFF. The CDR3 nucleotides are TGTGCCAGCAGTTTACCGGGACAGGGCGCTTTCTTT.

The chain combines TRBV28 with TRBJ1-1, with D possibly being TRBD1 (6 bases). Germline V CDR1 and CDR2: MDHEN, SYDVKM. Between the trimmed V and J ends, which lost 3 bases and 4 bases, there was a span of 18 bases. This CDR3 spans 16 amino acids. The CDR3 here is CASSFMGAPRGTEAFF. CDR3 DNA sequence: TGTGCCAGCAGTTTCATGGGGGCCCCTCGGGGCACTGAAGCTTTCTTT.

The genes are TRBV25-1 and TRBJ1-2, with D perhaps matching TRBD1 (5 bases). CDR3 size: 14 residues. Looked up from germline, CDR1 is MGHDK and CDR2 is SYGVNS. Deletions cut 2 bases from V and 4 bases from J, with 11 bases between. The CDR3, as DNA: TGTGCCAGCAGTGAACCGGGCAGGGCCTATGGCTACACCTTC. This translates into CASSEPGRAYGYTF.

The table lists this clone with a few counts. The chain is built from TRBV4-3 and TRBJ2-5; 8 bases are shared with TRBD2. Germline-derived CDR1 and CDR2 are LGHNA and YSLEER. The CDR3 sequence is 17 residues long. The ends lost 2 bases at V and 4 bases at J; junction bases unmatched: 12. The CDR3 is CASSQLSAGGDGETQYF. The CDR3 DNA reads as TGCGCCAGCAGCCAATTAAGTGCGGGAGGTGATGGAGAGACCCAGTACTTC.

This clone has more than one count but fewer than ten. In nucleotides, the CDR3 is TGTGCCAGCTCACCGACAGGTTCCTATGGCTACACCTTC. Translating gives CASSPTGSYGYTF. This chain connects TRBV18 to TRBJ1-2, with D possibly being TRBD1 (6 bases). This CDR3 contains 13 residues. Germline V gene lookup returns CDR1 KGHSH and CDR2 LQKENI. Trimming stripped 3 bases from V and 4 bases from J, with 9 bases between.

This clone was counted between two and nine times. The V call is TRBV5-4, the J call TRBJ1-3; tentatively, D is TRBD1 (6 bases). The CDR3 spans 16 residues. CDR1 is SGHNT and CDR2 is YYREEE in the germline V gene (reference sequence). V gave up 3 bases and J gave up 1 base, with 14 bases separating them. CDR3 sequence: CASSSTGPMSGNTIYF. The CDR3 region has the DNA TGTGCCAGCAGCTCCACAGGGCCGATGTCTGGAAACACCATATATTTT.

V gene TRBV6-1 combines with J gene TRBJ1-1; D possibly corresponds to TRBD1 (5 bases). The CDR3 extends over 14 amino acids. The germline CDR1 and CDR2 sequences are MNHNS and SASEGT. Trimming shortened V by 7 bases and J by 0 bases, and 12 bases separated the two germline ends. The CDR3 loop is CASIIDSMNTEAFF. CDR3 DNA sequence: TGTGCCAGCATTATAGACAGCATGAACACTGAAGCTTTCTTT.

This clone was counted between two and nine times. The J gene is TRBJ1-4, the V gene TRBV5-6; D ambiguous. V gave up 0 bases and J gave up 5 bases, with 11 bases separating them. The CDR3 extends over 15 amino acids. Germline lookup yields CDR1 SGHDT and CDR2 YYEEEE. DNA for the CDR3: TGTGCCAGCAGCTTGGGCGTCTCGAGAAATGAAAAACTGTTTTTT. It translates to CASSLGVSRNEKLFF.

This clone came up a few times. For the CDR3, the DNA is TGCGCCAGCAGCCAAGACCCTAGCGGGAGAGACGAGCAGTACTTC. Amino acids: CASSQDPSGRDEQYF. The V call is TRBV4-3, the J call TRBJ2-7; 10 bases align to TRBD2. Trimming cost V 0 bases and J 5 bases; bases outside gene matches: 4. Germline V lookup: CDR1 LGHNA, CDR2 YSLEER. The CDR3 runs 15 residues.

CDR3 DNA: TGTGCCAGCAGTTACCCTCAGGGAAGCCCCGGGGAGCTGTTTTTT. Amino acid sequence: CASSYPQGSPGELFF. The rearrangement links TRBV6-5 to TRBJ2-2; the D gene is possibly TRBD1 (5 bases). The CDR3 runs to 15 residues. V was trimmed by 2 bases and J by 6 bases, leaving 13 bases between them. Germline assignment: CDR1 MNHEY and CDR2 SVGAGI.

The rearrangement joins TRBV5-4 to TRBJ1-1; no clear D. CDR1 and CDR2 (germline): SGHNT, YYREEE (reference sequence). With 3 bases removed from V and 5 bases from J, the gap between germline ends came to 17 bases. The CDR3 runs to 15 residues. In DNA form, the CDR3 reads TGTGCCAGCAGCTCCGCACGGTCCGGAGGGACTGAAGCTTTCTTT. This encodes CASSSARSGGTEAFF.

This clone was counted a few times. The rearrangement joins TRBV14 to TRBJ2-5; D is unclear. This CDR3 is built from 15 residues. Germline V CDR1 and CDR2: SGHDN, FVKESK. The ends were cut back, 0 bases at V and 5 bases at J, with 13 bases in the middle. The CDR3 spells CASSQDSPSGETQYF. The CDR3 nucleotides are TGTGCCAGCAGCCAAGATAGCCCGAGTGGGGAGACCCAGTACTTC.

This clone was detected only a few times. CDR3 amino acids: CASSLNWLGNQPQHF. CDR3 in DNA: TGTGCCAGCAGCTTAAATTGGCTGGGCAATCAGCCCCAGCATTTT. J is TRBJ1-5 and V is TRBV7-2; D ambiguous. V lost 2 bases to trimming and J lost 2 bases, with 10 bases between them. Looked up from germline, CDR1 is SGHTA and CDR2 is FQGNSA. The CDR3 has 15 amino acids. The full variable domain, in which reference TRBV7-2 and TRBJ1-5 provide the parts outside the CDR3, is GAGVSQSPSNKVTEKGKDVELRCDPISGHTALYWYRQSLGQGLEFLIYFQGNSAPDKSGLPSDRFSAERTGGSVSTLTIQRTQQEDSAVYLCASSLNWLGNQPQHFGDGTRLSIL.

This clone was detected a few times. The chain is built from TRBV5-1 and TRBJ2-3; 9 bases align to TRBD2. Germline V gives CDR1 SGHRS, CDR2 YFSETQ. Trimming took 5 bases from V and 0 from J; bases not matched to a gene: 1. The CDR3 totals 14 residues. CDR3 sequence reads: CASRLAGSTDTQYF. As DNA, the CDR3 is TGCGCCAGCAGACTAGCGGGTAGCACAGATACGCAGTATTTT.